The TCR beta chain described here comes from a study of blood T cell repertoires in COVID-19 (TCRdb year 2020). For the study in its entirety: Samples covering the acute and convalescent phases of COVID-19 were provided by collaborators in the United States, Italy and Spain. Where available, HLA class I and class II types were obtained from metadata supplied by the sample provider rather than from assay-based typing. The sample metadata nearly always contained a de-identified subject ID, COVID-19 status, age in years and sex. Subjects who had been exposed to COVID-19, were actively infected with it, or had recovered from it provided the deeply sampled blood TCRbeta repertoires that made up the dataset. The samples were drawn from the first 160 participants of the ongoing ImmuneRACE study and from over 950 subjects provided by 6 global collaborators. A freely available public database, intended as a resource for researchers studying the immune response to SARS-CoV-2, is where the repertoires were released. The prospective study material was composed of cDNA or gDNA derived from T cells, B-cell-depleted T cells, or PBMCs. Results the study describes overall, beyond this receptor: The quantity of clinical and demographic metadata differed by source and by participant and was supplied without curation.

TCRbeta CDR3 regions were amplified from genomic DNA by means of the immunoSEQ Assay, a bias-controlled multiplex PCR. The paper's data handling went like this. The number of nucleated cells in each sample was estimated by amplification of reference gene primers within the assay. Sequence reads were collapsed and filtered to measure the absolute abundance of every unique TCRbeta CDR3 rearrangement. For each sample, productive Simpson clonality was calculated by taking the square root of Simpson's diversity index across productive rearrangements. In TCRdb, the immuneACCESS table is reduced to in-frame sequences with V and J assigned. These tables do not hold every clone; where another copy was compared, an unresolved V gene accounts for under half, and the others remain unexplained. V and J calls and clone size follow that table, whereas D and trimming were derived from the DNA. Counted in this sample were about 74,000 clones; over 75% of them appeared once. Around 2.8% of the sample is held by the ten biggest clonotypes.

The collaborating institutions used their own protocols to collect whole blood in K2EDTA tubes. For TCRbeta analysis, collaborator samples were shipped as frozen whole blood, as isolated PBMCs, or as DNA extracted from either sample type. The CDR1 and CDR2 encoded by the germline V gene are KGHDR and SFDVKD. V has 7 bases trimmed and J has 4 bases trimmed; junction bases matching no gene number 13. The cysteine opens and the phenylalanine closes a CDR3 of 17 amino acids. The DNA shown is the 51-base CDR3, in frame from base 1. On this clone: What antigen it recognizes has not been identified. The sample holds no much larger clone one base away, and base qualities are not on file.

Recombination connected TRBV24-1 to TRBJ2-1, and 9 junction bases match TRBD1. The material sequenced was peripheral blood. The sequence came from a man between 65 and 80 years old with active or convalescent COVID-19. The base sequence is TGTGCCACCAGCACTGACGGACAGGGGAAGCTATACAATGAGCAGTTCTTC. Its protein reads: CATSTDGQGKLYNEQFF.